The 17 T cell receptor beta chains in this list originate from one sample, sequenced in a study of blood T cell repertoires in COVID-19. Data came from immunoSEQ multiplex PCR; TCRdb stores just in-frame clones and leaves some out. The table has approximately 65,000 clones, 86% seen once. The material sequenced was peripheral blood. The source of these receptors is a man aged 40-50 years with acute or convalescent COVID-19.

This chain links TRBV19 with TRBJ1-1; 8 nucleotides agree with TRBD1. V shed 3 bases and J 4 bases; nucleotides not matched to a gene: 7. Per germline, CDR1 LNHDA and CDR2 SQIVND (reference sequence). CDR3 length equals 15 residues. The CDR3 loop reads CASSIQGALSTEAFF. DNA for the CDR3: TGTGCCAGTAGTATCCAGGGGGCTTTGAGCACTGAAGCTTTCTTT.

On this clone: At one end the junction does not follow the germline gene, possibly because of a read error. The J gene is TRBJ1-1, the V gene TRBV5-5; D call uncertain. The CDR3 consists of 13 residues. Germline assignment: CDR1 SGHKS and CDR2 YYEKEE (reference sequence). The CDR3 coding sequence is TGTGCCAGCAGTTTGGGAGCGAACACTGAAGCTTTCTTT. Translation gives CASSLGANTEAFF.

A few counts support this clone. The CDR3 protein is CASRDHSAVPNEQYF. CDR3 DNA sequence: TGTGCCAGCCGAGATCACTCCGCCGTTCCCAACGAGCAGTACTTC. The chain uses TRBV2 and TRBJ2-7; D unclear. The germline V gene encodes CDR1 SNHLY and CDR2 FYNNEI. The CDR3 runs 15 residues. Trimming took 8 bases from V and 5 from J, leaving 22 bases between them.

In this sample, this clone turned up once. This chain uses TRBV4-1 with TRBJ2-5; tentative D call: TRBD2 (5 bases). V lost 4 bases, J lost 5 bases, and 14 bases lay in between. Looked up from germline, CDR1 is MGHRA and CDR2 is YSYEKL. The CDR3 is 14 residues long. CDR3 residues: CASSPLFGEETQYF. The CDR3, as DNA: TGCGCCAGCAGCCCTTTGTTCGGGGAGGAGACCCAGTACTTC.

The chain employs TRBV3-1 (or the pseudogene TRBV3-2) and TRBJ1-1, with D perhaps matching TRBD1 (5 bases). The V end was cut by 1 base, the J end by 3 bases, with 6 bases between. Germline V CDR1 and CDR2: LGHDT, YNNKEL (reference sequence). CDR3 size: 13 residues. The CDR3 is CASSQAGYTEAFF. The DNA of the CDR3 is TGTGCCAGCAGCCAAGCAGGGTACACTGAAGCTTTCTTT.

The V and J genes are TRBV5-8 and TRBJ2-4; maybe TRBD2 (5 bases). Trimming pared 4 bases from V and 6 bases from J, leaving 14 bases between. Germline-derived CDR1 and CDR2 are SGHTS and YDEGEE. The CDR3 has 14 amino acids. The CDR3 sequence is CASSLRGRTNIQYF. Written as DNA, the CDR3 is TGTGCCAGCAGCCTTCGGGGTCGCACAAACATTCAGTACTTC.

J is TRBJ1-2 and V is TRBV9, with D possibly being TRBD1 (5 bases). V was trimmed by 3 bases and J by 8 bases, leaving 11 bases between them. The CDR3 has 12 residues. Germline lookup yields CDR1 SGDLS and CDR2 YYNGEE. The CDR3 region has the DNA TGTGCCAGCAGCGACCAGGGTCGAGGCTACACCTTC. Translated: CASSDQGRGYTF.

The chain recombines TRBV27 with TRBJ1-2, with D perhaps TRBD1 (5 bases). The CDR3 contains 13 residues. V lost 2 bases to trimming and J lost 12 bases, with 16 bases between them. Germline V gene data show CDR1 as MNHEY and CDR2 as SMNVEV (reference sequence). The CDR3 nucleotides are TGTGCCAGCAGTTTAATTATGGGGCAGTTGAACACCTTC. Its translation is CASSLIMGQLNTF.

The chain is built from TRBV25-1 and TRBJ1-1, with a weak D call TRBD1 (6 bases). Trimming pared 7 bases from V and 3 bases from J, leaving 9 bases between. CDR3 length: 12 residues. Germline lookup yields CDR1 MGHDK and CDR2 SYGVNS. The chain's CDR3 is CASTDSYTEAFF. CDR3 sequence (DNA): TGTGCCAGCACGGACAGCTACACTGAAGCTTTCTTT.

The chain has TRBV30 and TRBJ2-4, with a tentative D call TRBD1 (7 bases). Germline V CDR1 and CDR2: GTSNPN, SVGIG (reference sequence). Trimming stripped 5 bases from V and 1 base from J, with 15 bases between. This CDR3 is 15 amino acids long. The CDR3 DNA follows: TGTGCCTGGGCCGGAGGGGGCGCGGCCAAAAACATTCAGTACTTC. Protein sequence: CAWAGGGAAKNIQYF.

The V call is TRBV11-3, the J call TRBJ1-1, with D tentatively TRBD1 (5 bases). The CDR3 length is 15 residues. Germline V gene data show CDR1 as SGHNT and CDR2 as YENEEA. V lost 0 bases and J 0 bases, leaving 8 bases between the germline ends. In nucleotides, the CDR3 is TGTGCCAGCAGCTTAGAAGACAGAATGAACACTGAAGCTTTCTTT. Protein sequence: CASSLEDRMNTEAFF.

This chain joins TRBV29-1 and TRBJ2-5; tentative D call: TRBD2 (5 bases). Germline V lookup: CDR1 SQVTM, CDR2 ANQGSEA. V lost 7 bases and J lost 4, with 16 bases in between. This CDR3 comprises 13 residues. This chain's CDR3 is CSASPGVRETQYF. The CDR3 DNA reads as TGCAGCGCATCCCCCGGGGTCCGAGAGACCCAGTACTTC.

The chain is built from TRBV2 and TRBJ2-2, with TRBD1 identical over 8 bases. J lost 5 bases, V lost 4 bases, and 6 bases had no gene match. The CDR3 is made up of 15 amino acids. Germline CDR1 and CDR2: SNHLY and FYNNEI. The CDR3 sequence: CASSVQGAETGELFF. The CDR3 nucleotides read TGTGCCAGCAGTGTCCAGGGGGCTGAGACCGGGGAGCTGTTTTTT.

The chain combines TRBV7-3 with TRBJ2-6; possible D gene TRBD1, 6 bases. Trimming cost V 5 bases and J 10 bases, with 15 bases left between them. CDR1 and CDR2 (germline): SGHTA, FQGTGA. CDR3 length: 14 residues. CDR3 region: CASSPYRVSNVLTF. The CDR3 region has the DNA TGTGCCAGCAGCCCCTACAGGGTGTCGAACGTCCTGACTTTC.

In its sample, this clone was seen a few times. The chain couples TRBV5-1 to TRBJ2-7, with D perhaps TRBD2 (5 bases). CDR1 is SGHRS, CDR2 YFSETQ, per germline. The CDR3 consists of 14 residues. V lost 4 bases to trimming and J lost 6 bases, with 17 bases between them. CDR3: CASSTGVRDGEQYF. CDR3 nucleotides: TGCGCCAGCAGCACTGGAGTCCGGGATGGCGAGCAGTACTTC.

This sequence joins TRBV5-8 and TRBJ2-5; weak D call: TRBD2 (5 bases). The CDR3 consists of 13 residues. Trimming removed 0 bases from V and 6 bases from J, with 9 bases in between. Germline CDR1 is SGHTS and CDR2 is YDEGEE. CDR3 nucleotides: TGTGCCAGCAGCTTGGCGGGGTCGCAGACCCAGTACTTC. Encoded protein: CASSLAGSQTQYF.

DNA of the CDR3: TGTGCCAGCAGTGAAGGACAGATCCTGACCGGCACTAATGAAAAACTGTTTTTT. Its translation is CASSEGQILTGTNEKLFF. V usage is TRBV25-1 and J usage is TRBJ1-4, with a weak D call TRBD1 (6 bases). CDR1 is MGHDK, CDR2 SYGVNS, per germline. The V gene lost 2 bases and the J gene lost 2 bases, with 18 bases spanning the gap. This CDR3 spans 18 amino acids.